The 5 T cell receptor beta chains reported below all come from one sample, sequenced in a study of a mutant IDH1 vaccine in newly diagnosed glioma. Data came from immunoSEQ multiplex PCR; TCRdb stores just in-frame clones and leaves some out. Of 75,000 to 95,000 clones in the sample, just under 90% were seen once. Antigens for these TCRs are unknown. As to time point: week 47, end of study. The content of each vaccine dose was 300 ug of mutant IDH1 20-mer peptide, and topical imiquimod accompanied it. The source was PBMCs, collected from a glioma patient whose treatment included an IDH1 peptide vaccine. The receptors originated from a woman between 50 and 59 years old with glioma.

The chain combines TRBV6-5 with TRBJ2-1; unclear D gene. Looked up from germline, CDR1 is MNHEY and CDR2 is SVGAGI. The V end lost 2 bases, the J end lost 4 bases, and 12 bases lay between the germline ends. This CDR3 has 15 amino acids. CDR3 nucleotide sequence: TGTGCCAGCAGTTACCCCCGAGGACGGTACAATGAGCAGTTCTTC. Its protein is CASSYPRGRYNEQFF.

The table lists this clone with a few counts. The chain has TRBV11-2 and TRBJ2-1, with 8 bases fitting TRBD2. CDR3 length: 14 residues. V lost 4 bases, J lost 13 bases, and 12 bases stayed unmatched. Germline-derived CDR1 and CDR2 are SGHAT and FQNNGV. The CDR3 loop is CASSSGAGANPQFF. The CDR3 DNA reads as TGTGCCAGCAGCTCGGGAGCGGGAGCAAACCCACAGTTCTTC. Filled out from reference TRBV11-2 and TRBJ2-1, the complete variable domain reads EAGVAQSPRYKIIEKRQSVAFWCNPISGHATLYWYQQILGQGPKLLIQFQNNGVVDDSQLPKDRFSAERLKGVDSTLKIQPAKLEDSAVYLCASSSGAGANPQFFGPGTRLTVL.

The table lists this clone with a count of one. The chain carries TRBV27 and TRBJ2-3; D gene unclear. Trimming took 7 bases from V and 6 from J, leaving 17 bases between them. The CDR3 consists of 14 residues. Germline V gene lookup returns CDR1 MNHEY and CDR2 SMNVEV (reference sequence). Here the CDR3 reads CASISTNERDTQYF. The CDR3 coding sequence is TGTGCCAGCATAAGTACAAATGAACGGGATACGCAGTATTTT.

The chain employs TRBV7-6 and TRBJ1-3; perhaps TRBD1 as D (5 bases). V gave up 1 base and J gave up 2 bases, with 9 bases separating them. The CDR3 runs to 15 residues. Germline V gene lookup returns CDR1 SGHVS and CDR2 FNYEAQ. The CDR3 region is CASSLGGGAGNTIYF. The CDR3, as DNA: TGTGCCAGCAGCTTAGGGGGCGGCGCTGGAAACACCATATATTTT. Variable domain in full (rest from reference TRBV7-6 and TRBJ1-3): GAGVSQSPRYKVTKRGQDVALRCDPISGHVSLYWYRQALGQGPEFLTYFNYEAQQDKSGLPNDRFSAERPEGSISTLTIQRTEQRDSAMYRCASSLGGGAGNTIYFGEGSWLTVV.

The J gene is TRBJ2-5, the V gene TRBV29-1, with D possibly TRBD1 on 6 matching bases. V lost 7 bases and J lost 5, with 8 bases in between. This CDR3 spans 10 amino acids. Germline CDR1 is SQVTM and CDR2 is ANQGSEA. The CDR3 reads CSARGETQYF. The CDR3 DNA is TGCAGCGCGAGGGGGGAGACCCAGTACTTC. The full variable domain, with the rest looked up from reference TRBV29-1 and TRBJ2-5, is SAVISQKPSRDICQRGTSLTIQCQVDSQVTMMFWYRQQPGQSLTLIATANQGSEATYESGFVIDKFPISRPNLTFSTLTVSNMSPEDSSIYLCSARGETQYFGPGTRLLVL.